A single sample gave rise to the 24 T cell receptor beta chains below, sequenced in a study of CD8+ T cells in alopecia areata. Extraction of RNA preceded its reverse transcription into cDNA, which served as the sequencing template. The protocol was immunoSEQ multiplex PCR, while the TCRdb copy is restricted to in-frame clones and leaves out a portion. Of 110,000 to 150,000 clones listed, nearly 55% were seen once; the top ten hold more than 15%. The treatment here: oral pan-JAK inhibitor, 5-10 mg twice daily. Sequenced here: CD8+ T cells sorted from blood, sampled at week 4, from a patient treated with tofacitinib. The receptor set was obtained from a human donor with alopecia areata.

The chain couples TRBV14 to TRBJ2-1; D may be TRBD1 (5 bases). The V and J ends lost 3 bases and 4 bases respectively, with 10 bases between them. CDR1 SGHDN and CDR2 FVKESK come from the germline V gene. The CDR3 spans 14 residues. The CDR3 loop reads CASSHFTGYNEQFF. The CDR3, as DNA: TGTGCCAGCAGCCACTTCACAGGATACAATGAGCAGTTCTTC.

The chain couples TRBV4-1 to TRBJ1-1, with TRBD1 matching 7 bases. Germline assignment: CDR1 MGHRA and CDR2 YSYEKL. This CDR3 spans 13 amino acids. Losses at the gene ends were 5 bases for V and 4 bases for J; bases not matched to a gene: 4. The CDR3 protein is CASSYRTGTEAFF. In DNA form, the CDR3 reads TGCGCCAGCAGCTACAGGACAGGCACTGAAGCTTTCTTT.

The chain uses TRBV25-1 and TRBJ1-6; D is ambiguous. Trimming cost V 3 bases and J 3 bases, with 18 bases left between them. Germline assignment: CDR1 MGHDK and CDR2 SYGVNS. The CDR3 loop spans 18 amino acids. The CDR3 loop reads CASSDYRLNGLYNSPLHF. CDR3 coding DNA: TGTGCCAGCAGTGATTACCGTCTCAATGGACTCTATAATTCACCCCTCCACTTT.

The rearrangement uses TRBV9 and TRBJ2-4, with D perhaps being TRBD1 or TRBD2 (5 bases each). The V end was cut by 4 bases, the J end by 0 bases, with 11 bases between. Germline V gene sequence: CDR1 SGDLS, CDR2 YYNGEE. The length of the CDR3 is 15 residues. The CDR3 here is CASSPLGVAKNIQYF. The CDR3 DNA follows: TGTGCCAGCAGCCCCTTGGGGGTAGCCAAAAACATTCAGTACTTC.

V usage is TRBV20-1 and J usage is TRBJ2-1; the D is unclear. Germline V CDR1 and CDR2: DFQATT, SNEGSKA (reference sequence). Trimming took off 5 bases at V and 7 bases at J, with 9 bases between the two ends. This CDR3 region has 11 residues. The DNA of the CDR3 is TGCAGTGCTCAGTCCGGTAATGAGCAGTTCTTC. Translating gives CSAQSGNEQFF.

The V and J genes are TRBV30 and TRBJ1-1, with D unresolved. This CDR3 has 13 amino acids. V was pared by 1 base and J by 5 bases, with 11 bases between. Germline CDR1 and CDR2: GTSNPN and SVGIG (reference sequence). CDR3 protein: CAWSGLWGTEAFF. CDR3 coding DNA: TGTGCCTGGAGTGGCCTTTGGGGTACTGAAGCTTTCTTT.

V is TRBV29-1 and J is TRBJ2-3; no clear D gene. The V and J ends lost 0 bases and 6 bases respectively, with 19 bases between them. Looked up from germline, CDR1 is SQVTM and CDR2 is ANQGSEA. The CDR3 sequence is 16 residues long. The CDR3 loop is CSVEDPDNQSGDTQYF. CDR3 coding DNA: TGCAGCGTTGAAGATCCGGATAACCAAAGTGGGGATACGCAGTATTTT.

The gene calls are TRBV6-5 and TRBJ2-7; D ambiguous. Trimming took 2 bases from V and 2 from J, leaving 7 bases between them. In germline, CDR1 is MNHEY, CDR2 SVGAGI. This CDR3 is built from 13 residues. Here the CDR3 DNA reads TGTGCCAGCAGTTACAGGGAAACCTACGAGCAGTACTTC. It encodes CASSYRETYEQYF.

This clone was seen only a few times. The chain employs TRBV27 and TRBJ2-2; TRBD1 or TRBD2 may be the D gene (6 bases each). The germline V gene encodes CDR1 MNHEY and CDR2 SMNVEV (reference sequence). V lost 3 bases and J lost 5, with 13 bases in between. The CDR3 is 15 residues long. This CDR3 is CASSFSTGRTGELFF. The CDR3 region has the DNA TGTGCCAGCAGTTTCAGTACAGGGAGGACCGGGGAGCTGTTTTTT.

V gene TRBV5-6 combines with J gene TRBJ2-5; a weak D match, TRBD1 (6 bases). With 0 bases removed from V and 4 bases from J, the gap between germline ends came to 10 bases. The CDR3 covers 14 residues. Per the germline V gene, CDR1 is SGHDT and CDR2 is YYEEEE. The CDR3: CASSLGDTGETQYF. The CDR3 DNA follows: TGTGCCAGCAGCTTGGGGGACACGGGAGAGACCCAGTACTTC.

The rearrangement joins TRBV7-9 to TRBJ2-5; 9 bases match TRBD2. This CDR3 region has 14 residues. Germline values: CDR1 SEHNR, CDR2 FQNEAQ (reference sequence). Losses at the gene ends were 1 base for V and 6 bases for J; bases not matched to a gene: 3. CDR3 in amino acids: CASSLGGGAQTQYF. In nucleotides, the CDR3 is TGTGCCAGCAGCTTAGGCGGGGGGGCACAGACCCAGTACTTC.

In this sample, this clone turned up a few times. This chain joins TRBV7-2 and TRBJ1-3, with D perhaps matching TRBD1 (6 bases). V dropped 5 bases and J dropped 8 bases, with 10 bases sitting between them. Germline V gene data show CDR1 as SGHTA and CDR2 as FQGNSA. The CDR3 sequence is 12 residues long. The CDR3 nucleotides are TGTGCCAGCAGCCGTCAGGGGCACACCATATATTTT. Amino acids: CASSRQGHTIYF.

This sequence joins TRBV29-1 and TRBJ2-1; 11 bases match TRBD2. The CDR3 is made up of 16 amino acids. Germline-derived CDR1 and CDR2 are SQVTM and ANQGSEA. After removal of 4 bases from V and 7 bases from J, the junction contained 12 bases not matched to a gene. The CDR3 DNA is TGCAGCGTTGTGTCAGTAGCGGGGGGGCCTATGAATGAGCAGTTCTTC. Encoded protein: CSVVSVAGGPMNEQFF.

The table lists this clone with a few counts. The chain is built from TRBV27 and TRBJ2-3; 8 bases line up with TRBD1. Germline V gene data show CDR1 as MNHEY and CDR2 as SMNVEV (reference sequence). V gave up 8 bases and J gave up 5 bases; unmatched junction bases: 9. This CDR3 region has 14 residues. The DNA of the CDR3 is TGTGCCAGCGACAGGGGTTCTGGAGGAGATACGCAGTATTTT. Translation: CASDRGSGGDTQYF.

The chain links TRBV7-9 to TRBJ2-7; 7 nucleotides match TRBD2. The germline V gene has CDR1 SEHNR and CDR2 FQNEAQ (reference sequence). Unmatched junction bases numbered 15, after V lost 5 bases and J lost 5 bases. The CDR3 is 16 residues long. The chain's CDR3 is CASSRGVSSAIHEQYF. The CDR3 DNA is TGTGCCAGCAGCCGGGGGGTGTCTAGTGCTATCCACGAGCAGTACTTC.

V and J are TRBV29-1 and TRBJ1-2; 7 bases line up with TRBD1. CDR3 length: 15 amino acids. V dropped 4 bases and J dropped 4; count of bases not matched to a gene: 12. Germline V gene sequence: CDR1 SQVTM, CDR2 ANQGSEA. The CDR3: CSVGPDREHLYGYTF. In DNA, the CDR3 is TGCAGCGTTGGCCCCGACAGGGAGCACCTCTATGGCTACACCTTC.

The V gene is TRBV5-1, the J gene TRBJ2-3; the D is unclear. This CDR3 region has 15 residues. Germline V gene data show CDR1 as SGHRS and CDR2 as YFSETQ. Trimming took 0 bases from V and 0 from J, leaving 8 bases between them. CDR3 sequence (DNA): TGCGCCAGCAGCTTGGTTGGGATGAGCACAGATACGCAGTATTTT. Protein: CASSLVGMSTDTQYF.

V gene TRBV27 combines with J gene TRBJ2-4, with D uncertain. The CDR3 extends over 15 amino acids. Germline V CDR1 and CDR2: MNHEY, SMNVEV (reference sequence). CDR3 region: CVCSLDLPTKNIQYF. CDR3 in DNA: TGTGTCTGCAGTTTGGACCTGCCGACCAAAAACATTCAGTACTTC.

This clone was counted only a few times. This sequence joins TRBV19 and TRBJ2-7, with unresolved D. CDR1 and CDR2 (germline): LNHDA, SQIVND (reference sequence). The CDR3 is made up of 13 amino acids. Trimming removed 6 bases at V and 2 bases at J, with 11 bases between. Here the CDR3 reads CASSPDTTYEQYF. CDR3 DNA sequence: TGTGCCAGTAGCCCAGACACTACCTACGAGCAGTACTTC.

CDR3: CASSLATARFYGYTF. The CDR3 coding sequence is TGTGCCAGCAGCTTAGCCACAGCTCGGTTCTATGGCTACACCTTC. The rearrangement uses TRBV7-2 and TRBJ1-2; D is uncertain. CDR3 length: 15 amino acids. V gave up 0 bases and J gave up 4 bases, with 12 bases separating them. The germline gives CDR1 SGHTA, CDR2 FQGNSA.

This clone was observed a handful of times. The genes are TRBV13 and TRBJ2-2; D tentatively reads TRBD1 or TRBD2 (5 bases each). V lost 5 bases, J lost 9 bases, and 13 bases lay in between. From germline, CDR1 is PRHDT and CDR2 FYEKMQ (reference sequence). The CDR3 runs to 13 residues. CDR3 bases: TGTGCCAGCAGCCCCCGGGGCGGCCGGGAGCTGTTTTTT. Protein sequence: CASSPRGGRELFF.

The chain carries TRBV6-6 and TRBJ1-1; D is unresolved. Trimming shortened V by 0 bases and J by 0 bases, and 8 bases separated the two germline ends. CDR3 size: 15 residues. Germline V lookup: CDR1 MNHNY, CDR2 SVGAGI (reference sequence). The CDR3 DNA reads TGTGCCAGCAGTTACTCGATTGCAGTGAACACTGAAGCTTTCTTT. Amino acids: CASSYSIAVNTEAFF.

CDR3 nucleotide sequence: TGTGCCAGCAGCGTTACAGGCGAGCAGTTCTTC. Protein: CASSVTGEQFF. V and J are TRBV9 and TRBJ2-1, with D possibly TRBD1 on 5 matching bases. CDR1 is SGDLS and CDR2 is YYNGEE in the germline V gene. Deletions cut 2 bases from V and 10 bases from J, with 7 bases between. The CDR3 extends over 11 amino acids.

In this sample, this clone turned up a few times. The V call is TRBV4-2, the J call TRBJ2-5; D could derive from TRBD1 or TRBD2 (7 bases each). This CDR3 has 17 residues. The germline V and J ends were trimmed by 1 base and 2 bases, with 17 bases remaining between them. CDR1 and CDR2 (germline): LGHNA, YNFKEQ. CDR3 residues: CASSQGRGGTAQETQYF. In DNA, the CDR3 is TGTGCCAGCAGCCAAGGCCGGGGAGGGACAGCTCAAGAGACCCAGTACTTC.